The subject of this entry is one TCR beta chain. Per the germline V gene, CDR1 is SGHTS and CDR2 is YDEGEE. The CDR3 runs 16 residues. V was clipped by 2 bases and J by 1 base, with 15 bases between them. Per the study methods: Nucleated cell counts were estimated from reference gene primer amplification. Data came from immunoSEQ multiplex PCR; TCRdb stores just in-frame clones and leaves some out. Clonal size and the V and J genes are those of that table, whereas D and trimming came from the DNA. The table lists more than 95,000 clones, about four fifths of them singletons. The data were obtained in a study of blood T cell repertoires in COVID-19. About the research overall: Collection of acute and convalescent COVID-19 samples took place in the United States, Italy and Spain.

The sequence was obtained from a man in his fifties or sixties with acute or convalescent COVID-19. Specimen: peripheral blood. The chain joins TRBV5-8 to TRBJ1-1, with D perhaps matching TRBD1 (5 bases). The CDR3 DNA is TGTGCCAGCAGCTTCAACCGGGGGAGCAGGAACACTGAAGCTTTCTTT. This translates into CASSFNRGSRNTEAFF.